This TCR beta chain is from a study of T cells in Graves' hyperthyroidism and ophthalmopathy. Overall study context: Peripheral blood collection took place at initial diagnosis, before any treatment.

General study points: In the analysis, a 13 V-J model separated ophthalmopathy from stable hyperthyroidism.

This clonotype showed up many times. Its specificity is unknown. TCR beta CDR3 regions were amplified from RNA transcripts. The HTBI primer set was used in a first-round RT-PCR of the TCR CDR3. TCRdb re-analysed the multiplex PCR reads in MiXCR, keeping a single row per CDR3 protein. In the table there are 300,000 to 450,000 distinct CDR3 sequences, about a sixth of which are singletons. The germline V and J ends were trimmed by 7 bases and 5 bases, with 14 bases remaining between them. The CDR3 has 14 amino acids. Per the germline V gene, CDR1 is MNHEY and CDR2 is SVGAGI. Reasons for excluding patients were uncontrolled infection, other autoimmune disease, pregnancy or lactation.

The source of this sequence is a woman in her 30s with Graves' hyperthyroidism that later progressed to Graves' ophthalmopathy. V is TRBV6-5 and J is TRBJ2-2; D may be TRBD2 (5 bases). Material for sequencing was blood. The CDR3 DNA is TGTGCCAGCACTTCCTACGAGGGTACCGGGGAGCTGTTTTTT. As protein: CASTSYEGTGELFF.